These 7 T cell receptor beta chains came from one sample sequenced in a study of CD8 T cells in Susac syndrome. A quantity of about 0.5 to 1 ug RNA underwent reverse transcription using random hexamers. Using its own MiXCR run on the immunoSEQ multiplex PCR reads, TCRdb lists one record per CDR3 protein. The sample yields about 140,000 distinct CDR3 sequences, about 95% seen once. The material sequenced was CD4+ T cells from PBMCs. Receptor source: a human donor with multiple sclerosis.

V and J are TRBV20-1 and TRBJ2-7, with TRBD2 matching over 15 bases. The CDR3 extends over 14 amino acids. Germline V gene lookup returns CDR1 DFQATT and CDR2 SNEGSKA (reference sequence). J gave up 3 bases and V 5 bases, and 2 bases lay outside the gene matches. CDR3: CSASGLAGGYEQYF. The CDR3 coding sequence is TGCAGTGCTTCGGGACTAGCGGGAGGCTACGAGCAGTACTTC.

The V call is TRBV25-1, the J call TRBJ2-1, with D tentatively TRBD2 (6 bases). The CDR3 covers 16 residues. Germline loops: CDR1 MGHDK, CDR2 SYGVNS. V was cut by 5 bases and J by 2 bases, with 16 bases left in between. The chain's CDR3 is CASSSPGGSAYNEQFF. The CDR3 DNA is TGTGCCAGCAGTTCCCCCGGGGGTTCCGCCTACAATGAGCAGTTCTTC.

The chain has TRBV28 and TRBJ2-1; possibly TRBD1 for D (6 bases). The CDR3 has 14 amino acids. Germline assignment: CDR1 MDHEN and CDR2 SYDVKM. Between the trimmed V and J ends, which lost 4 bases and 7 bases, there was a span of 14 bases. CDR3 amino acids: CASSSPGARNEQFF. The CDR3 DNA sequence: TGTGCCAGCAGTTCCCCAGGGGCGCGTAATGAGCAGTTCTTC. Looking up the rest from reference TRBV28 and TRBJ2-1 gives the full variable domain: DVKVTQSSRYLVKRTGEKVFLECVQDMDHENMFWYRQDPGLGLRLIYFSYDVKMKEKGDIPEGYSVSREKKERFSLILESASTNQTSMYLCASSSPGARNEQFFGPGTRLTVL.

The CDR3 DNA follows: TGTGCCAGCAGCGAGTGGGACAGTCGCACAGATACGCAGTATTTT. It yields the protein CASSEWDSRTDTQYF. This chain uses TRBV13 with TRBJ2-3, with TRBD1 matching 7 bases. Germline V gene sequence: CDR1 PRHDT, CDR2 FYEKMQ (reference sequence). This CDR3 region has 15 residues. With 5 bases clipped from V and 1 base from J, the junction kept 6 bases outside the gene matches.

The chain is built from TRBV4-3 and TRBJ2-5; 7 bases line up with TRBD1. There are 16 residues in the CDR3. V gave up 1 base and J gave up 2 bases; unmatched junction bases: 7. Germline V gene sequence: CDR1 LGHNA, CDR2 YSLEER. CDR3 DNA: TGCGCCAGCAGCCAAGTTGGCAGGGGGTATCAAGAGACCCAGTACTTC. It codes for CASSQVGRGYQETQYF.

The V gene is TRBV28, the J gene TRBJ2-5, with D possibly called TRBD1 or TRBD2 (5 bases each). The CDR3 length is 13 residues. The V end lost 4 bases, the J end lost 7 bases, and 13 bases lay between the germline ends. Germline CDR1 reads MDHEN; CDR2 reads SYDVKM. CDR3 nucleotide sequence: TGTGCCAGCAGTTACGGGTCTGGGGGGACCCAGTACTTC. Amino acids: CASSYGSGGTQYF.

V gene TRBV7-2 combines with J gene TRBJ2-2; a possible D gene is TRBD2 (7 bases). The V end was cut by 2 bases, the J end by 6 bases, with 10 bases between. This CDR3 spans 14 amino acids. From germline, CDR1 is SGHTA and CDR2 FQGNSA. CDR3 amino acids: CASSLQGRAGELFF. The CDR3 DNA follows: TGTGCCAGCAGCTTACAGGGGAGGGCCGGGGAGCTGTTTTTT.